The sequence of this T cell receptor beta chain was determined in a study of blood T cell repertoires in COVID-19. Study information: Specimens from acute and convalescent COVID-19 originated in the United States, Italy and Spain.

Original processing notes: Reference gene primer amplification gave estimated nucleated cell counts. Produced via immunoSEQ multiplex PCR; TCRdb's table is partial and in-frame only. Clone size and V and J calls were adopted from that table, with D and trimming inferred from the DNA. The sample holds about 190,000 clones, around 86% seen once. The V and J ends lost 0 bases and 3 bases, in that order; junction bases with no gene match: 11. The CDR3 totals 17 residues. Germline values: CDR1 MGHRA, CDR2 YSYEKL. V gene TRBV4-1 combines with J gene TRBJ2-7, with 7 nucleotides matching TRBD1. Sample: PBMCs or T cells enriched from blood (not recorded which). The receptor's source is a woman aged 40 to 50 in a cohort exposed to, infected with or recovered from COVID-19 (not recorded which). The CDR3 reads CASSQDLLSRGSYEQYF. The CDR3 region has the DNA TGCGCCAGCAGCCAAGATCTACTGAGCAGGGGGAGCTACGAGCAGTACTTC.